This TCR beta chain was identified during a study of blood T cell repertoires in COVID-19. In the original analysis: From reference gene primer amplification, estimates of nucleated cell counts were derived. This table comes from immunoSEQ multiplex PCR, and its TCRdb copy is limited to in-frame clones, with some not included. D and trimming were read from the DNA, whereas the V and J calls and clone size are those reported in that table. The repertoire consists of hundreds of thousands of clones, with roughly 90% occurring once and the leading ten covering over 8.5%. Recruited during active infection, patients (from Seattle) were subsequently followed longitudinally. The CDR3 loop spans 18 amino acids. Germline values: CDR1 SGHTS, CDR2 YDEGEE. The trim removed 0 bases at V and 3 bases at J, leaving 14 bases unmatched. Only one count was recorded for this clone.

The TCR originated in a woman between 25 and 40 years old with COVID-19, enrolled during active disease. V usage is TRBV5-8 and J usage is TRBJ2-7; TRBD1 agrees at 8 bases. Sequencing input: peripheral blood. CDR3 protein: CASSLDIWGTGYYYEQYF. For the CDR3, the DNA is TGTGCCAGCAGCTTGGATATTTGGGGGACAGGTTATTACTACGAGCAGTACTTC. The variable domain in full, completed from reference TRBV5-8 and TRBJ2-7, reads EAGVTQSPTHLIKTRGQQATLRCSPISGHTSVYWYQQALGLGLQFLLWYDEGEERNRGNFPPRFSGRQFPNYSSELNVNALELEDSALYLCASSLDIWGTGYYYEQYFGPGTRLTVT.